The 13 T cell receptor beta chains below were found in one sample sequenced in a study of T cells in Graves' hyperthyroidism and ophthalmopathy. Amplification targeted TCR beta CDR3 regions from RNA transcripts. TCR CDR3 underwent first-round RT-PCR with the HTBI primer set. MiXCR was run by TCRdb on the multiplex PCR reads, yielding one entry per CDR3 protein. This table has about 480,000 distinct CDR3 sequences, around 15% appearing once. Sequenced: blood. The receptors derive from a woman aged 18-29 years with Graves' hyperthyroidism.

The V call is TRBV7-3, the J call TRBJ1-5; D is possibly TRBD1 (6 bases). Trimming pared 1 base from V and 9 bases from J, leaving 10 bases between. Germline CDR1 SGHTA, CDR2 FQGTGA. The CDR3 consists of 13 residues. The CDR3 DNA sequence: TGTGCCAGCAGCTTAATCAGGGGTCGGCCCCAGCATTTT. Translation gives CASSLIRGRPQHF.

This clonotype was seen many times. V is TRBV11-3 and J is TRBJ1-5; a possible D gene is TRBD1 (5 bases). Germline CDR1 and CDR2: SGHNT and YENEEA. The germline V and J ends were trimmed by 0 bases and 7 bases, with 7 bases remaining between them. This CDR3 is built from 13 residues. The CDR3 is CASSLDGDQPQHF. CDR3 nucleotides: TGTGCCAGCAGCTTAGATGGGGACCAGCCCCAGCATTTT. The variable domain in full, with the rest retrieved from reference TRBV11-3 and TRBJ1-5, is EAGVVQSPRYKIIEKKQPVAFWCNPISGHNTLYWYLQNLGQGPELLIRYENEEAVDDSQLPKDRFSAERLKGVDSTLKIQPAELGDSAVYLCASSLDGDQPQHFGDGTRLSIL.

The rearrangement joins TRBV7-2 to TRBJ2-1, with D perhaps matching TRBD1 or TRBD2 (5 bases each). Germline CDR1 SGHTA, CDR2 FQGNSA. The CDR3 runs 13 residues. Trimming took 4 bases from V and 5 from J, leaving 9 bases between them. CDR3 bases: TGTGCCAGCAGCTGGGGACCCAACAATGAGCAGTTCTTC. Protein: CASSWGPNNEQFF.

This clonotype was detected many times. The chain is built from TRBV4-1 and TRBJ2-5; 10 bases are a match to TRBD2. Unmatched junction bases numbered 8, after V lost 2 bases and J lost 5 bases. This CDR3 contains 16 residues. The germline V gene has CDR1 MGHRA and CDR2 YSYEKL. In DNA, the CDR3 is TGCGCCAGCAGCCAACAAAGCGGGAGGGCCGAGGAGACCCAGTACTTC. It codes for CASSQQSGRAEETQYF.

The table lists this clonotype with many counts. The CDR3 is CASSLDAAVSYNEQFF. The CDR3 region has the DNA TGTGCCAGCAGCTTAGACGCCGCTGTGTCCTACAATGAGCAGTTCTTC. The chain recombines TRBV11-3 with TRBJ2-1; D unresolved. Between the trimmed V and J ends, which lost 0 bases and 1 base, there was a span of 10 bases. The CDR3 is 16 residues long. Germline assignment: CDR1 SGHNT and CDR2 YENEEA.

The genes are TRBV2 and TRBJ1-1; the D is unclear. V was clipped by 6 bases and J by 7 bases, with 6 bases between them. This CDR3 is built from 10 residues. Germline V gene lookup returns CDR1 SNHLY and CDR2 FYNNEI. CDR3 amino acids: CASRLSEAFF. The CDR3 DNA is TGTGCCAGCAGGCTAAGTGAAGCTTTCTTT.

This clonotype occurred a few times. A much larger clone lies one base from this, so it may be a read error. The chain joins TRBV3-1 to TRBJ1-4, with TRBD1 matching over 10 bases. This CDR3 spans 16 amino acids. Germline CDR1 and CDR2: LGHDT and YNNKEL (reference sequence). CDR3 sequence: CASSLSTGGLGEKLVF. The DNA for the CDR3 is TGTGCCAGCAGCCTCTCGACAGGGGGCCTGGGTGAAAAACTGGTTTTT.

This clonotype appeared many times. This chain joins TRBV12-3 or TRBV12-4 and TRBJ1-5; D not resolved. This CDR3 has 15 amino acids. Between the trimmed V and J ends, which lost 2 bases and 3 bases, there was a span of 11 bases. The CDR3 spells CASSLLAGPNQPQHF. DNA for the CDR3: TGTGCCAGCAGTTTATTGGCAGGCCCCAATCAGCCCCAGCATTTT.

For this clonotype: A read error is possible here, since a much larger clone lies one base away. The V call is TRBV11-3, the J call TRBJ1-1; D ambiguous. V was shortened by 1 base and J by 3 bases, with 12 bases between the two germline ends. Per germline, CDR1 SGHNT and CDR2 YENEEA. This CDR3 contains 15 residues. The CDR3 nucleotides are TGTGCCAGCAGCTTAGTATCCCCCTGGGACACTGAAGCTTTCTTT. Translated: CASSLVSPWDTEAFF. Drawing the rest from reference TRBV11-3 and TRBJ1-1, the complete variable domain is EAGVVQSPRYKIIEKKQPVAFWCNPISGHNTLYWYLQNLGQGPELLIRYENEEAVDDSQLPKDRFSAERLKGVDSTLKIQPAELGDSAVYLCASSLVSPWDTEAFFGQGTRLTVV.

This clonotype was observed a handful of times. DNA of the CDR3: TGCGCCAGCAGTTTCAGGTGGACGGAGAACACTGAAGCTTTCTTT. The encoded protein is CASSFRWTENTEAFF. The rearrangement joins TRBV5-1 to TRBJ1-1, with D uncertain. Deletions cut 5 bases from V and 1 base from J, with 15 bases between. CDR3 length: 15 residues. CDR1 and CDR2 (germline): SGHRS, YFSETQ.

This clonotype occurred many times. The rearrangement uses TRBV28 and TRBJ1-1; unclear D gene. The V and J ends lost 7 bases and 1 base respectively, with 16 bases between them. The CDR3 length is 15 residues. Germline CDR1 reads MDHEN; CDR2 reads SYDVKM. The CDR3 is CASTFFRRRNTEAFF. The CDR3 DNA is TGTGCCAGCACCTTTTTCCGGAGGAGGAACACTGAAGCTTTCTTT.

This clonotype was recorded many times. The rearrangement uses TRBV15 and TRBJ2-7; 10 bases align to TRBD2. CDR1 is LNHNV, CDR2 YYDKDF, per germline (reference sequence). The junction had 6 bases not matched to a gene; V was cut back by 0 bases and J by 7 bases. The CDR3 is 15 amino acids. The CDR3 reads CATSREASGSREQYF. For the CDR3, the DNA is TGTGCCACCAGCAGAGAGGCTAGCGGGAGTAGGGAGCAGTACTTC.

On this clonotype: Germline is not matched at one junction end, which may reflect a read error. The chain combines TRBV5-1 with TRBJ1-3; weak D call: TRBD1 (5 bases). The CDR3 extends over 12 amino acids. In germline, CDR1 is SGHRS, CDR2 YFSETQ. CDR3 sequence reads: CTSSGAKDTICF. For the CDR3, the DNA is TGCACCAGCAGCGGGGCCAAGGACACCATATGTTTT.